The present T cell receptor (beta chain) was sequenced within a study of blood T cell repertoires in COVID-19. Background on the study: Samples of COVID-19 (acute and convalescent) were obtained from the United States, Italy and Spain. Sample material is recorded as cDNA or gDNA derived from T cells, B-cell-depleted T cells, or PBMCs.

Germline V CDR1 and CDR2: SGHTA, FQGTGA. V trimming: 1 base; J trimming: 7 bases; junction bases outside the gene matches: 8. The CDR3 extends over 15 amino acids. In the original analysis: Researchers report that nucleated cell counts were estimated from reference gene primer amplification. Here immunoSEQ multiplex PCR was the method, and the copy in TCRdb shows in-frame clones only, minus some. That table gives V, J and clone size, and the DNA gave D and trimming. Of approximately 67,000 clones in the sample, around 88% are singletons; the top ten hold around 20%. The rearrangement joins TRBV7-3 to TRBJ2-3; the match to TRBD2 covers 7 bases. This TCR derives from a woman of 80 years or more with acute or convalescent COVID-19. Sequenced: peripheral blood. The CDR3: CASSLMAGEGYTQYF. The CDR3 nucleotides are TGTGCCAGCAGCTTAATGGCGGGAGAGGGGTATACGCAGTATTTT.